Listed below are T cell receptor beta chains from one sample, sequenced in a study of blood T cells in healthy people across ages. TCRdb analysed the 5' RACE reads with MiXCR anew, one entry per CDR3 protein. The data hold around 900,000 distinct CDR3 sequences, with 51% observed a single time. Sequencing input: blood. These receptors all stem from a woman aged 60-75 years in good health. Both conserved end residues are part of each CDR3. The D gene is left open where the match is weak. Clone size is shown for a subset of rows, as once, few, many or a class of expanded clone.

v_call	d_call	j_call	clone_size	cdr3_aa	cdr3_nt
TRBV4-1	NA	TRBJ2-1	few	CASSHPQESSYNEQFF	TGCGCCAGCAGCCACCCCCAAGAGAGCTCCTACAATGAGCAGTTCTTC
TRBV2	NA	TRBJ2-3	few	CASKMDYPPDTQYF	TGTGCCAGCAAGATGGACTACCCCCCAGATACGCAGTATTTT
TRBV2	NA	TRBJ2-1	few	CASSEASQYNEQFF	TGTGCCAGCAGTGAAGCGTCGCAGTACAATGAGCAGTTCTTC
TRBV7-8	NA	TRBJ1-6	NA	CASCWGGSNSPLHF	TGTGCCAGTTGCTGGGGCGGGTCTAATTCACCCCTCCACTTT
TRBV4-1	TRBD1	TRBJ2-7	few	CASSQRDRGPSYEQYF	TGCGCCAGCAGCCAACGGGACAGGGGGCCCTCCTACGAGCAGTACTTC
TRBV21-1	NA	TRBJ1-5	NA	CASRGRGNQPQHF	TGTGCCAGCAGGGGGCGCGGCAATCAGCCCCAGCATTTT
TRBV7-2	TRBD1	TRBJ2-2	NA	CASSLTGGANTGELFF	TGTGCCAGCAGCTTGACAGGGGGTGCGAACACCGGGGAGCTGTTTTTT
TRBV28	NA	TRBJ2-7	NA	CATRRGEQYF	TGTGCCACGAGACGCGGAGAGCAGTACTTC
TRBV4-1	TRBD2	TRBJ2-3	few	CASSLVSGITDTQYF	TGCGCCAGCAGCCTTGTTAGCGGGATCACGGATACGCAGTATTTT
TRBV12-3/TRBV12-4	TRBD1	TRBJ2-7	NA	CASNREPIWDRGNYEQYF	TGTGCCAGCAACCGGGAGCCGATATGGGACAGGGGCAACTACGAGCAGTACTTC
TRBV5-1	TRBD2	TRBJ2-5	few	CASSSPTSGSLQETQYF	TGCGCCAGCAGCAGCCCTACTAGCGGGAGTCTACAAGAGACCCAGTACTTC
TRBV4-1	TRBD2	TRBJ2-1	NA	CASSQEFGLAGFGEQFF	TGCGCCAGCAGCCAAGAATTTGGACTAGCGGGATTTGGTGAGCAGTTCTTC
TRBV20-1	TRBD1	TRBJ2-7	NA	CSARRRDRLPYEQYF	TGCAGTGCTAGACGCCGGGACAGGCTACCCTACGAGCAGTACTTC
TRBV4-2	NA	TRBJ2-2	few	CATSPAGGGTGELFF	TGTGCCACCTCGCCCGCAGGGGGAGGCACCGGGGAGCTGTTTTTT
TRBV7-9	NA	TRBJ1-4	NA	CATRGGTNEKLFF	TGTGCCACCCGAGGCGGTACTAATGAAAAACTGTTTTTT
TRBV20-1	NA	TRBJ2-7	NA	CSARDIKLSSYEQYF	TGCAGTGCTAGAGATATCAAGCTAAGCTCCTACGAGCAGTACTTC
TRBV27	TRBD1	TRBJ2-7	NA	CASSLGRGLYEQYF	TGTGCCAGCAGTTTGGGAAGGGGGCTCTACGAGCAGTACTTC
TRBV4-2	TRBD2	TRBJ2-3	NA	CASSQALAGDREGQYF	TGTGCCAGCAGCCAAGCACTAGCGGGAGACCGGGAGGGGCAGTATTTT
TRBV28	TRBD2	TRBJ2-7	NA	CASSFGGAVDEQYF	TGTGCCAGCAGTTTCGGGGGGGCGGTTGACGAGCAGTACTTC
TRBV7-2	NA	TRBJ2-5	NA	CASMETGLGQETQYF	TGTGCCAGCATGGAGACGGGGTTGGGGCAAGAGACCCAGTACTTC
TRBV7-6	NA	TRBJ2-7	NA	CASSLGPDRNKYYEQYF	TGTGCCAGCAGCTTAGGACCAGACAGAAATAAATACTACGAGCAGTACTTC
TRBV28	TRBD1	TRBJ1-2	NA	CASSLSGQLYGYTF	TGTGCCAGCAGTTTATCGGGACAGCTCTATGGCTACACCTTC
TRBV12-3/TRBV12-4	NA	TRBJ2-1	NA	CASLVGAGHWEQFF	TGTGCCAGCCTGGTAGGGGCGGGACACTGGGAGCAGTTCTTC
TRBV30	NA	TRBJ2-5	NA	CAWSRGGLGQETQYF	TGTGCCTGGAGTCGTGGCGGGCTGGGTCAAGAGACCCAGTACTTC